This TCR beta chain was recovered during a study of regulatory T cells in long-lasting Graves disease (dated by TCRdb to the early 2020s). Concerning the study at large: Newly diagnosed Graves' disease patients had taken antithyroid drugs for less than 3 months. This study used TCR sequencing and RNA sequencing of peripheral blood to compare persistent Graves' disease patients against newly diagnosed Graves' disease patients. The study was registered as a clinical trial and conducted in China. A total of around 35 samples were covered by TCR sequencing, comprising approximately 13 persistent and around 20 newly diagnosed Graves' disease patients. Results and caveats for the whole study, not just this receptor: The authors acknowledged the small sample size as a limitation that may reduce accuracy. Compared with newly diagnosed patients, patients with persistent Graves' disease had lower TCR Shannon entropy and fewer highly expanded clones, which suggests clonal expansion. The study examined only peripheral blood because the primary lesion, thyroid tissue, could not be accessed. Sequencing and analysis were limited to the TCR beta chain. Preferential use of TRBV28, TRBJ1-2 and TRBJ2-5 was observed in persistent disease, whereas TRBV20-1 and TRBJ2-1 were favored in newly diagnosed disease. Patients with persistent disease shared more public clonotypes (approximately 2,500) than newly diagnosed patients did (966).

The library was generated by multiplex PCR. Sequencer: Illumina HiSeq 4000. CDR3 regions were amplified by Arm-PCR with iRepertoire HTBI primers to construct TCR beta libraries. Gel purification was performed on PCR products prior to sequencing. The published analysis was carried out like this. Gene usage analysis of CDR3 amino acid clonotypes used the approximately 62 TRBV and some 15 TRBJ segments found across samples. COPE and FqMerger were used to merge filtered high-quality paired reads into contigs. BLAST was used to align contigs to IMGT TRBV, TRBD and TRBJ reference genes, with CDR3 defined following IMGT. Any clonotype with a frequency above 0.1% was counted as a highly expanded clone. Repertoire diversity was measured by Shannon entropy, and V-J evenness by the Gini coefficient. A clonotype found in more than one individual was treated as public. In TCRdb, the public reads were trimmed at Q25 with fastp and aligned with MiXCR, with productive beta chains retained. Every CDR3 protein is listed once, alongside the most common genes and DNA of its rows. These V and J calls are TCRdb output, not the study's own analysis. Here the sample has 400,000 to 650,000 distinct CDR3 sequences; more than 15% occur a single time. The top ten constitute 20% to 25% of the sample.

The CDR3 starts with the cysteine, ends with the phenylalanine, and has 18 residues. Solely the CDR3 DNA is kept, with 54 bases framed from the first base. This clonotype was seen a few times. This clone's antigen is unknown. It may be a read error: a sequence one base away is much more abundant. The time point label on this specimen signifies: newly diagnosed GD, antithyroid drugs for less than 3 months. For both TCR sequencing and RNA sequencing, RNA was extracted from PBMCs in TRIzol. The diagnosis of Graves' disease was made according to American Thyroid Association guidelines. Recruitment of patients was carried out at an endocrinology department in Xi'an, China. Each patient gave 7.5 to 10 milliliters of peripheral blood, collected in an EDTA anticoagulant tube. Ficoll Paque Plus density gradient separation was used to isolate PBMCs, and no additional T cell sorting was done. RNA quality was checked with an Agilent 2100 Bioanalyzer and agarose gel, and concentration with a NanoDrop 2000.

This sample was also put to use in a study of T cells in Graves' hyperthyroidism and ophthalmopathy. That second publication adds: A patient counted as having stable Graves' hyperthyroidism if no progression to ophthalmopathy occurred over 18 months of follow-up. Hyperthyroidism patients were newly diagnosed, with disease duration under 2 months, and aged 18 to 65 years. The study excluded patients with uncontrolled infections, other autoimmune diseases, pregnancy or lactation. Diagnoses relied on clinical symptoms, serum thyroxine and TRAb, thyroid ultrasound and orbital computed tomography. The first round of RT-PCR for the TCR CDR3 was performed with the HTBI primer set and the Qiagen OneStep RT-PCR kit. Most expanded thyroid clonotypes (frequency above 0.001) were also found in blood, which suggests that blood repertoires may mirror thyroid immune responses. A model built on a 13 V-J signature distinguished ophthalmopathy from stable hyperthyroidism, reaching roughly 88% sensitivity and about 81% specificity in cross-validation and 80%/75% in testing. In validation, the model predicted progression to ophthalmopathy a median of 6.5 months before onset, with around 70% sensitivity and around 76% specificity. TCR V-J signatures able to tell the groups apart were searched for in a discovery cohort of some 97 patients, of whom over 40 had Graves' ophthalmopathy and 57 had stable Graves' hyperthyroidism. Whether ophthalmopathy could be predicted prospectively was tested in an independent validation cohort made up of 18 to 20 hyperthyroidism patients plus 17 patients who later progressed to ophthalmopathy. The 85 to 100 discovery patients were divided at random into training and test sets in a 7:3 ratio. In roughly six Graves' hyperthyroidism patients, the study also compared T-cell repertoires from thyroid tissue with T-cell repertoires from blood. Following sampling, methimazole starting at 30 mg daily was given to hyperthyroidism patients, and high-dose intravenous methylprednisolone was given to ophthalmopathy patients. Libraries were constructed in a second round of multiplex PCR, after which size selection and purification were performed. Sequencing of the libraries was done on an Illumina HiSeq2000 using paired-end 100 bp reads. SOAPnuke was used to process the raw data, throwing out any read that contained adapters or uncalled bases, had a mean Phred below 15, or lacked an exact constant-primer or identifier match. High-quality paired reads were merged using COPE v1.2.5, and each unique nucleotide sequence was defined as a clonotype. Clonotypes were aligned to IMGT TRBV, TRBD and TRBJ reference segments using MiTCR v1.1. The analysis included only V-J combinations with a frequency above 0.0001, which together covered over 98% of the repertoires. The TCS score was defined as the ratio of F50 (clonal expansion) to E x V (chaos), calculated using BLOSUM62-based TCRdist between CDR3 peptides within each V-J. Welch's t-statistics and random forest reduced 500 to 550 V-J features to about 13, which were used in a naive Bayes classifier (R e1071). No statistical method was used to set the sample size in advance, and investigators knew the group allocation. The paper reports TCR Vbeta CDR3 sequencing of some 140 peripheral blood samples: approximately 43 ophthalmopathy, roughly 80 hyperthyroidism and approximately 17 progressor patients.

The TCR originated in a woman aged 35-65 years with Graves disease. Donor details come from another sample of the same person, matched by shared clones. The chain links TRBV12-3 or TRBV12-4 with TRBJ1-6; 7 junctional bases match TRBD1. The specimen was peripheral blood mononuclear cells (PBMCs), collected at new diagnosis, from a patient treated with antithyroid drugs. The DNA reads as follows: TGTGCCAGCAATTTAGCGCTGTCGGCAGGGGGGATGGATTCACCCCTCCACTTT. This is translated as CASNLALSAGGMDSPLHF.